This T cell receptor (beta chain) was captured in a study of blood T cell repertoires in COVID-19. Looking at the study overall: Researchers got acute and convalescent COVID-19 samples from the United States, Italy and Spain. Sources were T cells, B-cell-depleted T cells, or PBMCs; the material itself was cDNA or gDNA.

Clones were sequenced by immunoSEQ multiplex PCR, and TCRdb holds only the in-frame ones, with some missing. The sample has under 300,000 clones; 70% to 85% are singletons. CDR1 is MDHEN, CDR2 SYDVKM, per germline. The trim removed 7 bases at V and 7 bases at J, leaving 7 bases unmatched. CDR3 length equals 13 residues. Participant age was about 18 to 89 years, and participants resided in about two dozen US areas. The sequence came from a man in his forties who had recovered from COVID-19. J is TRBJ1-2 and V is TRBV28; 9 positions agree with TRBD1. Sequencing was performed on PBMCs or T cells enriched from blood (not recorded which). CDR3 coding DNA: TGTGCCAGCATAGGGACAGGGAACCGTGGCTACACCTTC. Its protein is CASIGTGNRGYTF.